The 5 T cell receptor beta chains below were found in one sample sequenced in a study of STAT3 mutations in large granular lymphocyte leukemia. Study-level findings and limits: At least one immunodominant TCR beta clonotype appeared in every T-cell large granular lymphocyte leukemia patient.

The antigens of these receptors remain unknown. Assay: immunoSEQ multiplex PCR; the TCRdb copy retains only in-frame clones and omits some. This table holds 1,500 to 2,000 clones, under 60% found once. Sequencing was carried out using peripheral blood mononuclear cells. All receptors derive from a man aged 60-69 years with T-cell large granular lymphocyte leukemia. Some clones in this sample may be carry-over from other donors' samples.

This sequence joins TRBV7-8 and TRBJ2-7; D uncertain. Germline V gives CDR1 SGHVS, CDR2 FQNEAQ. Trimming took off 5 bases at V and 5 bases at J, with 13 bases between the two ends. The CDR3 runs 13 residues. The CDR3 sequence: CASSPIDEDEQYF. In nucleotides, the CDR3 is TGTGCCAGCAGCCCAATCGACGAGGACGAGCAGTACTTC.

The rearrangement links TRBV13 to TRBJ1-1, with TRBD1 identical over 10 bases. Germline V CDR1 and CDR2: PRHDT, FYEKMQ (reference sequence). CDR3 length: 14 amino acids. V dropped 5 bases and J dropped 5; count of bases not matched to a gene: 5. The CDR3 reads CASSDWTGGTEAFF. The CDR3 nucleotides are TGTGCCAGCAGCGATTGGACAGGGGGAACTGAAGCTTTCTTT.

This rearrangement joins TRBV7-9 to TRBJ2-1; D gene uncertain. Germline V gene lookup returns CDR1 SEHNR and CDR2 FQNEAQ (reference sequence). The CDR3 contains 14 residues. Trimming shortened V by 1 base and J by 5 bases, and 9 bases separated the two germline ends. CDR3: CASSLGQRNNEQFF. The CDR3 DNA follows: TGTGCCAGCAGCTTAGGGCAACGAAACAATGAGCAGTTCTTC.

The chain employs TRBV15 and TRBJ2-5; D may correspond to TRBD1 or TRBD2 (6 bases each). The CDR3 is made up of 14 amino acids. In germline, CDR1 is LNHNV, CDR2 YYDKDF (reference sequence). V was trimmed by 1 base and J by 4 bases, leaving 10 bases between them. CDR3 nucleotide sequence: TGTGCCACCAGCAGAGGTGGGGGGCGAGAGACCCAGTACTTC. Translated, it gives CATSRGGGRETQYF.

The rearrangement joins TRBV30 to TRBJ2-7; D not resolved. The CDR3 is 11 residues long. The V gene lost 2 bases and the J gene lost 4 bases, with 6 bases spanning the gap. Germline loops: CDR1 GTSNPN, CDR2 SVGIG (reference sequence). CDR3 DNA sequence: TGTGCCTGGAGTTCGGGTTACGAGCAGTACTTC. It encodes CAWSSGYEQYF.